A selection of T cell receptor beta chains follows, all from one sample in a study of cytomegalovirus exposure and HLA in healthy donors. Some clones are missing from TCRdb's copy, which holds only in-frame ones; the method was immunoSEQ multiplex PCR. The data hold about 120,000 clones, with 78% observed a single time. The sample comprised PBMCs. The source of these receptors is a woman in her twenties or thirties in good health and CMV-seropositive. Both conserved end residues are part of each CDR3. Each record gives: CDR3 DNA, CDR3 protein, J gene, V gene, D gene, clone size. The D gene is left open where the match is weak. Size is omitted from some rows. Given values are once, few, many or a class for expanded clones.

cdr3_nt: TGTGCCAGCAGTTTGTACAGGGGGCAAGAGACCCAGTACTTC; cdr3_aa: CASSLYRGQETQYF; j_call: TRBJ2-5; v_call: TRBV28; d_call: TRBD1; clone_size: once
cdr3_nt: TGTTCCAGCAGCCCGAGGACTAGCGGGGGATCGGAGACCCAGTACTTC; cdr3_aa: CSSSPRTSGGSETQYF; j_call: TRBJ2-5; v_call: TRBV7-9; d_call: TRBD2; clone_size: .
cdr3_nt: TGTGCCAGCAGTGAAGCCAGGGCTGGTGAGCAGTTCTTC; cdr3_aa: CASSEARAGEQFF; j_call: TRBJ2-1; v_call: TRBV2; d_call: .; clone_size: few
cdr3_nt: TGTGCCAGCAGCCTACAAGAGGTTGTTAGCGGGGGTTGGAATGAGCAGTTCTTC; cdr3_aa: CASSLQEVVSGGWNEQFF; j_call: TRBJ2-1; v_call: TRBV4-2; d_call: TRBD2; clone_size: .
cdr3_nt: TGCGCCAGCAGCCAAGAGAGGGCCCGGGCGGGGGATACGCAGTATTTT; cdr3_aa: CASSQERARAGDTQYF; j_call: TRBJ2-3; v_call: TRBV4-1; d_call: .; clone_size: .
cdr3_nt: TGTGCCTGGAGAAGTACAGGGGTAAATTCACCCCTCCACTTT; cdr3_aa: CAWRSTGVNSPLHF; j_call: TRBJ1-6; v_call: TRBV30; d_call: TRBD1; clone_size: .
cdr3_nt: TGTGCCAGCAGCCAAGATCGCCCCGCCCAGGGACTATACAATGAGCAGTTCTTC; cdr3_aa: CASSQDRPAQGLYNEQFF; j_call: TRBJ2-1; v_call: TRBV4-2; d_call: TRBD2; clone_size: .
cdr3_nt: TGTGCCAGCAGCCGCCGAGCGGGAGGTCGGAATGAAGCTTTCTTT; cdr3_aa: CASSRRAGGRNEAFF; j_call: TRBJ1-1; v_call: TRBV14; d_call: .; clone_size: .
cdr3_nt: TGCGCCAGCGCTGGACAGCCAATCTCGACAGATACGCAGTATTTT; cdr3_aa: CASAGQPISTDTQYF; j_call: TRBJ2-3; v_call: TRBV5-1; d_call: .; clone_size: .
cdr3_nt: TGTGCCAGCACCGCCTGGCAGGGGTCCCTCCACTTT; cdr3_aa: CASTAWQGSLHF; j_call: TRBJ1-6; v_call: TRBV28; d_call: .; clone_size: .
cdr3_nt: TGTGCCAGTAGTGCCTACTTCGGCGGGGGGGCCAATGAGCAGTTCTTC; cdr3_aa: CASSAYFGGGANEQFF; j_call: TRBJ2-1; v_call: TRBV19; d_call: TRBD2; clone_size: .
cdr3_nt: TGTGCCAGCAAAAGGACTAGCGGGGGGGCTGTCACCGGGGAGCTGTTTTTT; cdr3_aa: CASKRTSGGAVTGELFF; j_call: TRBJ2-2; v_call: TRBV21-1; d_call: .; clone_size: .
cdr3_nt: TGTGCCAGCAACTCAGGGGCAAAGCCCCAGCATTTT; cdr3_aa: CASNSGAKPQHF; j_call: TRBJ1-5; v_call: TRBV28; d_call: .; clone_size: .
cdr3_nt: TGTGCCAGCAGCAATCGACAGGGGTACCAAGAGACCCAGTACTTC; cdr3_aa: CASSNRQGYQETQYF; j_call: TRBJ2-5; v_call: TRBV7-2; d_call: TRBD1; clone_size: .
cdr3_nt: TGCGCCAGCAGCCAAGGGCTTAGGGGCGGGGGGGCCGGGGAGCTGTTTTTT; cdr3_aa: CASSQGLRGGGAGELFF; j_call: TRBJ2-2; v_call: TRBV4-1; d_call: TRBD2; clone_size: .
cdr3_nt: TGTGCCAGCAGCCTCCAGTACAGGGCGGCCTACGAGCAGTACTTC; cdr3_aa: CASSLQYRAAYEQYF; j_call: TRBJ2-7; v_call: TRBV5-6; d_call: .; clone_size: .
cdr3_nt: TGTGCCAGCAGTCCCCTCCGGACACACTCCTACGAGCAGTACTTC; cdr3_aa: CASSPLRTHSYEQYF; j_call: TRBJ2-7; v_call: TRBV6-8; d_call: .; clone_size: .
cdr3_nt: TGTGCCAGCAGCGGAGACAGGGGGCGCAGAGCTTTCTTT; cdr3_aa: CASSGDRGRRAFF; j_call: TRBJ1-1; v_call: TRBV7-2; d_call: TRBD1; clone_size: .
cdr3_nt: TGTGCCAGTAGAGCCGGGACTAGCGGGGCTAAGTCCTACGAGCAGTACTTC; cdr3_aa: CASRAGTSGAKSYEQYF; j_call: TRBJ2-7; v_call: TRBV19; d_call: TRBD2; clone_size: .
cdr3_nt: TGTGCCAGCAGTCCCTGGACTAGCGGGGGGGCCGGGGCCACCGGGGAGCTGTTTTTT; cdr3_aa: CASSPWTSGGAGATGELFF; j_call: TRBJ2-2; v_call: TRBV27; d_call: TRBD2; clone_size: .
cdr3_nt: TGTGCCAGCAGCCCAGGATGGGGGCTGTCGAACACTGAAGCTTTCTTT; cdr3_aa: CASSPGWGLSNTEAFF; j_call: TRBJ1-1; v_call: TRBV7-9; d_call: .; clone_size: .
cdr3_nt: TGCAGCGTCATACTAGCGGGGTTCTACGAGCAGTACTTC; cdr3_aa: CSVILAGFYEQYF; j_call: TRBJ2-7; v_call: TRBV29-1; d_call: TRBD2; clone_size: few
cdr3_nt: TGTGCCAGCAGCTTGGAGGCCGGGGTCACAGATACGCAGTATTTT; cdr3_aa: CASSLEAGVTDTQYF; j_call: TRBJ2-3; v_call: TRBV5-4; d_call: .; clone_size: .
cdr3_nt: TGCGCCAGCAGCTTATTGGCGGCAGGGGACATTCAGTACTTC; cdr3_aa: CASSLLAAGDIQYF; j_call: TRBJ2-4; v_call: TRBV5-1; d_call: .; clone_size: .
cdr3_nt: TGCGCCAGCAGCCAATCGGTTCGGGAGATCTACGAGCAGTACTTC; cdr3_aa: CASSQSVREIYEQYF; j_call: TRBJ2-7; v_call: TRBV4-1; d_call: .; clone_size: .
cdr3_nt: TGTGCCAGCTCACCTGACAGATTTAATGAAAAACTGTTTTTT; cdr3_aa: CASSPDRFNEKLFF; j_call: TRBJ1-4; v_call: TRBV18; d_call: .; clone_size: .
cdr3_nt: TGTGCCAGCACCGACGCGGACACTAACTATGGCTACACCTTC; cdr3_aa: CASTDADTNYGYTF; j_call: TRBJ1-2; v_call: TRBV11-2; d_call: .; clone_size: .
cdr3_nt: TGTGCCAGCAGGGTACAGGGGTGGTCTGAAGCTTTCTTT; cdr3_aa: CASRVQGWSEAFF; j_call: TRBJ1-1; v_call: TRBV28; d_call: TRBD1; clone_size: .
cdr3_nt: TGCGCCAGCAGCCAACGGGCAGGGGGTGAGACCCAGTACTTC; cdr3_aa: CASSQRAGGETQYF; j_call: TRBJ2-5; v_call: TRBV4-3; d_call: TRBD1; clone_size: .
cdr3_nt: TGTGCCAGCAGCGTAGCCCCCGGGACTAGCGGGGAGCAGTTCTTC; cdr3_aa: CASSVAPGTSGEQFF; j_call: TRBJ2-1; v_call: TRBV9; d_call: TRBD2; clone_size: .
cdr3_nt: TGCGCCAGCAGCAAGGACAGCATGAACACTGAAGCTTTCTTT; cdr3_aa: CASSKDSMNTEAFF; j_call: TRBJ1-1; v_call: TRBV5-1; d_call: .; clone_size: .